Each of the 5 T cell receptor beta chains below was sequenced from the same sample in a study of blood T cell repertoires in COVID-19. TCRdb's table, derived via immunoSEQ multiplex PCR, lists solely in-frame clones and lacks some. The table has some 190,000 clones, approximately 85% seen once. The material sequenced was peripheral blood. The receptors derive from a woman in her sixties with acute or convalescent COVID-19.

DNA of the CDR3: TGTGCCAGTAGGGTAGCGGGAGGAACCGGGGAGCTGTTTTTT. As protein: CASRVAGGTGELFF. The chain carries TRBV19 and TRBJ2-2, with 10 bases identical to TRBD2. Germline loops: CDR1 LNHDA, CDR2 SQIVND (reference sequence). The length of the CDR3 is 14 residues. Trimming removed 6 bases from V and 5 bases from J; junction bases left unmatched: 3.

The rearrangement joins TRBV3-1 (or the pseudogene TRBV3-2) to TRBJ2-1, with no clear D. The germline V and J ends were trimmed by 0 bases and 4 bases, with 10 bases remaining between them. CDR3 length: 15 amino acids. The germline V gene encodes CDR1 LGHDT and CDR2 YNNKEL (reference sequence). The DNA of the CDR3 is TGTGCCAGCAGCCAAGATCAAGCGACTTACAATGAGCAGTTCTTC. It yields the protein CASSQDQATYNEQFF.

This clone has just a few counts. The V call is TRBV2, the J call TRBJ1-4; tentative D call: TRBD1 (5 bases). CDR1 is SNHLY and CDR2 is FYNNEI in the germline V gene. Trimming pared 6 bases from V and 0 bases from J, leaving 20 bases between. The CDR3 contains 18 residues. CDR3 sequence: CASSRVGREYATNEKLFF. The CDR3 DNA reads as TGTGCCAGCAGCCGCGTGGGCAGGGAATATGCAACTAATGAAAAACTGTTTTTT.

On this clone itself: The same CDR3 can be traced to other DNA sequences in this sample. The chain has TRBV5-1 and TRBJ1-6; TRBD1 is a possible D gene (6 bases). This CDR3 has 15 residues. V lost 0 bases and J 9 bases, leaving 13 bases between the germline ends. CDR1 and CDR2 from the germline V gene are SGHRS and YFSETQ. CDR3 in amino acids: CASSLDRAVGSPLHF. The CDR3, as DNA: TGCGCCAGCAGCTTGGACAGGGCCGTCGGTTCACCCCTCCACTTT. The entire variable domain, with the rest obtained from reference TRBV5-1 and TRBJ1-6, is as follows: KAGVTQTPRYLIKTRGQQVTLSCSPISGHRSVSWYQQTPGQGLQFLFEYFSETQRNKGNFPGRFSGRQFSNSRSEMNVSTLELGDSALYLCASSLDRAVGSPLHFGNGTRLTVT.

This clone was detected a few times. The CDR3 is CASSGQAYEQYF. The CDR3 DNA is TGTGCCAGCTCAGGACAGGCCTACGAGCAGTACTTC. This sequence joins TRBV18 and TRBJ2-7; 7 nucleotides match TRBD1. Germline V CDR1 and CDR2: KGHSH, LQKENI. V was clipped by 5 bases and J by 2 bases; unmatched bases: 0. CDR3 length equals 12 residues. Variable domain in full (rest from reference TRBV18 and TRBJ2-7): NAGVMQNPRHLVRRRGQEARLRCSPMKGHSHVYWYRQLPEEGLKFMVYLQKENIIDESGMPKERFSAEFPKEGPSILRIQQVVRGDSAAYFCASSGQAYEQYFGPGTRLTVT.